The clone carrying this T cell receptor (beta chain) was counted a few times. There are 15 residues in the CDR3. V was clipped by 4 bases and J by 1 base; unmatched bases: 6. Germline-derived CDR1 and CDR2 are LGHNA and YSLEER. These data originate in a study of cytomegalovirus exposure and HLA in healthy donors. PCR involved 60 Vbeta and 13 Jbeta primers. Libraries were prepared by immunoSEQ multiplex PCR; TCRdb keeps only in-frame clonotypes and omits some of them. The sample yields tens of thousands of clones, 80% seen once. The sequence was collected from a male donor in good health and CMV-seronegative. The material sequenced was PBMCs. The V call is TRBV4-3, the J call TRBJ1-1; the match to TRBD1 covers 7 bases. The CDR3 bases are TGCGCCAGCAGCCCGAGGAGGGACAGGAACACTGAAGCTTTCTTT. It is translated as CASSPRRDRNTEAFF.